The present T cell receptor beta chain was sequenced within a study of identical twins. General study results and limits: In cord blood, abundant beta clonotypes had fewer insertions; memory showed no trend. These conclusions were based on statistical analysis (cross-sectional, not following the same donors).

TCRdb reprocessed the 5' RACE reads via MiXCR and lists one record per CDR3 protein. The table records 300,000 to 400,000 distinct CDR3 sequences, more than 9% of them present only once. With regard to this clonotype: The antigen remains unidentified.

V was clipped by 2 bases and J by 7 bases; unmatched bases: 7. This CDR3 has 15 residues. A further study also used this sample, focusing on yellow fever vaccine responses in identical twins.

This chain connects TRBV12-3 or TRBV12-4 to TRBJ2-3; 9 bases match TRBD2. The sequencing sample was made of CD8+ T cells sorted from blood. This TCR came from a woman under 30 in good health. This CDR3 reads CASSLFGGRGNTQYF. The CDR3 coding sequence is TGTGCCAGCAGTTTATTTGGCGGGAGGGGAAATACGCAGTATTTT.